This T cell receptor beta chain was identified during a study of Tregs in tolerant kidney transplant recipients. Germline CDR1 SGHNT, CDR2 YENEEA. This CDR3 region has 12 residues. Notes on the study in general: Findings come from small patient numbers and require larger validation. Nucleotide sequences could not be compared across some patients' samples due to primer changes. Donor-specific Treg expansion exceeded global Treg expansion in tolerant patients, suggesting antigen drive.

Concerning this clone: Its antigen remains unknown. An end of the junction differs from the germline gene, which may be a read error. With the read ending 3 residues before the CDR3 end, the germline J gene is used to fill in that end.

Clones were sequenced by immunoSEQ multiplex PCR, and TCRdb holds only the in-frame ones, with some missing. Its table lists approximately 30,000 clones. CD4+CD25+CD127- Tregs, CD4+CD25- non-Tregs, CD4 and CD8 cells were sorted. Source: CD8+ T cells from blood, taken before the transplant. The J gene is TRBJ2-1, the V gene TRBV11-3; D is unresolved. The TCR originated in a human donor who received a combined kidney and bone marrow transplant. CDR3 DNA, as far as it was read: TGTGCCAGCAGTTTAGATCGGAATGAG. This codes for CASSLDRNE. The entire CDR3 sequence reads CASSLDRNEQFF.